The rows below give T cell receptor beta chains drawn from one sample of a study of T and B cells in COVID-19 patients. From the multiplex PCR reads, TCRdb called clonotypes with MiXCR, one entry per CDR3 protein. The data hold 7,500 to 8,000 distinct CDR3 sequences, with approximately 24% observed a single time. Sequencing was performed on blood. Receptors were obtained from a human donor with active COVID-19. Each CDR3 is given with its conserved first and last residue. The order of the fields is V gene, clone size, J gene, D gene, CDR3 protein, CDR3 DNA. The D gene is left open where the match is weak. Clone size is stated in some rows and not others, as once, few, many or a class when expanded.

>TRBV20-1|.|TRBJ1-4|TRBD1
CSALTGATNEKLFF
TGCAGTGCTTTGACAGGGGCAACTAATGAAAAACTGTTTTTT
>TRBV27|few|TRBJ2-5|TRBD2
CASSPLAGGPDIKGTQYF
TGTGCCAGCAGTCCCCTAGCGGGAGGGCCTGACATAAAAGGGACCCAGTACTTC
>TRBV27|medium-sized|TRBJ2-3|.
CASSLISPSTDTQYF
TGTGCCAGCAGTTTAATCAGCCCTAGCACAGATACGCAGTATTTT
>TRBV19|medium-sized|TRBJ1-4|TRBD1
CASSTDRGKLATNEKLFF
TGTGCCAGTAGTACCGACAGGGGTAAGTTGGCAACTAATGAAAAACTGTTTTTT
>TRBV24-1|.|TRBJ2-1|TRBD1
CATSDLRPGTGGKNEQFF
TGTGCCACCAGTGATTTGCGACCCGGGACAGGGGGTAAGAATGAGCAGTTCTTC
>TRBV6-1|few|TRBJ1-4|TRBD1
CASSYSRDRDEKLFF
TGTGCCAGCAGTTACTCCCGGGACAGGGACGAAAAACTGTTTTTT
>TRBV7-4|.|TRBJ1-3|TRBD1
CASSGDRGNTIYF
TGTGCCAGCAGCGGGGACAGGGGAAACACCATATATTTT
>TRBV15|few|TRBJ1-1|TRBD1
CATSRDRGMNTEAFF
TGTGCCACCAGCAGGGACAGGGGAATGAACACTGAAGCTTTCTTT
>TRBV12-3/TRBV12-4|many|TRBJ2-2|TRBD1
CASSRGHEGGELFF
TGTGCCAGCAGCAGGGGGCACGAAGGCGGGGAGCTGTTTTTT
>TRBV5-4|medium-sized|TRBJ2-7|TRBD1
CASSRWTGGHEQYF
TGTGCCAGCAGCCGGTGGACAGGGGGCCACGAGCAGTACTTC
>TRBV5-4|few|TRBJ2-5|.
CASSPKFIAQETQYF
TGTGCCAGCAGCCCCAAATTCATTGCCCAAGAGACCCAGTACTTC
>TRBV29-1|medium-sized|TRBJ1-1|.
CSVGQGLTEAFF
TGCAGCGTTGGGCAGGGACTCACCGAAGCTTTCTTT
>TRBV19|medium-sized|TRBJ1-5|.
CASSKGQGFSNQPQHF
TGTGCCAGTAGTAAAGGGCAGGGATTTAGCAATCAGCCCCAGCATTTT
>TRBV6-1|medium-sized|TRBJ1-4|.
CASSENGRREEKLFF
TGTGCCAGCAGTGAAAACGGCAGGCGGGAGGAAAAACTGTTTTTT
>TRBV7-2|few|TRBJ2-7|.
CASSEPGANYEQYF
TGTGCCAGCAGCGAACCCGGGGCCAACTACGAGCAGTACTTC
>TRBV12-3/TRBV12-4|.|TRBJ1-1|.
CASSFRVRANTEAFF
TGTGCCAGCAGTTTTAGGGTCAGGGCGAACACTGAAGCTTTCTTT
>TRBV6-1|medium-sized|TRBJ2-1|.
CASRELQISYNEQFF
TGTGCCAGCAGGGAACTACAGATCTCCTACAATGAGCAGTTCTTC
>TRBV5-6|medium-sized|TRBJ2-5|TRBD2
CASSLRAGVQETQYF
TGTGCCAGCAGCTTGAGAGCGGGGGTTCAGGAGACCCAGTACTTC
>TRBV12-3/TRBV12-4|.|TRBJ2-3|TRBD1
CASSKTGTGVSTQYF
TGTGCCAGCAGCAAAACCGGGACAGGGGTCAGTACGCAGTATTTT
>TRBV19|medium-sized|TRBJ2-1|TRBD2
CASSIGRGLAVYNEQFF
TGTGCCAGTAGTATTGGACGGGGACTAGCGGTTTACAATGAGCAGTTCTTC
>TRBV5-1|.|TRBJ2-2|TRBD1
CASSGRDRVTGELFF
TGCGCCAGCAGCGGCCGGGACAGGGTTACCGGGGAGCTGTTTTTT
>TRBV6-5|few|TRBJ2-2|.
CASSRDLVGGELFF
TGTGCCAGCAGTCGGGACTTGGTTGGCGGGGAGCTGTTTTTT
>TRBV7-9|.|TRBJ2-3|TRBD1
CASSLLATGGRDTQYF
TGTGCCAGCAGCTTATTAGCGACAGGGGGTAGGGATACGCAGTATTTT
>TRBV19|.|TRBJ1-5|TRBD1
CASSIPGGGQPQHF
TGTGCCAGTAGTATACCAGGGGGGGGCCAGCCCCAGCATTTT
>TRBV27|.|TRBJ2-7|TRBD1
CASSQGANYEQYF
TGTGCCAGCAGTCAGGGGGCTAATTACGAGCAGTACTTC
>TRBV18|.|TRBJ1-1|.
CASSSVEGTEAFF
TGTGCCAGCTCATCCGTCGAGGGCACTGAAGCTTTCTTT
>TRBV30|.|TRBJ1-5|.
CAWSRGTYNQPQHF
TGTGCCTGGAGCCGAGGGACTTACAATCAGCCCCAGCATTTT
>TRBV6-6|medium-sized|TRBJ2-7|.
CASSRAYEQYF
TGTGCCAGCAGCAGAGCCTACGAGCAGTACTTC
>TRBV11-2|.|TRBJ2-2|.
CASSQATENTGELFF
TGTGCCAGCAGCCAGGCTACAGAGAACACCGGGGAGCTGTTTTTT
>TRBV29-1|medium-sized|TRBJ2-3|.
CSVDLTGDTQYF
TGCAGCGTGGACCTTACCGGGGATACGCAGTATTTT
>TRBV12-3/TRBV12-4|few|TRBJ2-5|.
CASSFGQVIQETQYF
TGTGCCAGCAGTTTCGGGCAGGTAATCCAAGAGACCCAGTACTTC
>TRBV19|medium-sized|TRBJ2-1|.
CASRDGNPYNEQFF
TGTGCCAGTAGAGACGGGAACCCCTACAATGAGCAGTTCTTC
>TRBV19|once|TRBJ2-7|TRBD2
CASSIGRGLAVTYEQYF
TGTGCCAGTAGTATTGGACGGGGACTAGCGGTAACCTACGAGCAGTACTTC
>TRBV20-1|.|TRBJ1-2|.
CSASKGVGYTF
TGCAGTGCTAGTAAAGGAGTTGGCTACACCTTC
>TRBV27|.|TRBJ1-2|.
CASMGQGYGYTF
TGTGCCAGCATGGGACAAGGCTATGGCTACACCTTC
>TRBV6-4|large|TRBJ2-3|.
CASSASSTDTQYF
TGTGCCAGCAGTGCCTCTAGCACAGATACGCAGTATTTT
>TRBV20-1|.|TRBJ1-1|.
CSASSPGTSMNTEAFF
TGCAGTGCTAGTTCCCCCGGGACGAGCATGAACACTGAAGCTTTCTTT
>TRBV6-1|.|TRBJ1-2|TRBD1
CASSPRGQGHGYTF
TGTGCCAGCAGCCCCCGGGGACAGGGGCACGGCTACACCTTC
>TRBV6-1|medium-sized|TRBJ2-1|TRBD2
CASRRPSGLYNEQFF
TGTGCCAGCAGAAGGCCTAGCGGACTCTACAATGAGCAGTTCTTC
>TRBV6-2/TRBV6-3|few|TRBJ2-2|TRBD2
CASRLAGGTGELFF
TGTGCCAGCAGGCTAGCGGGAGGGACCGGGGAGCTGTTTTTT
>TRBV18|medium-sized|TRBJ2-1|TRBD1
CASSPPSRPRQGIF
TGTGCCAGCTCACCACCGTCAAGGCCGCGACAGGGCATCTTC
>TRBV11-1|.|TRBJ2-1|TRBD2
CASSLGLAGGADEQFF
TGTGCCAGCAGCCTCGGACTAGCGGGAGGAGCTGATGAGCAGTTCTTC
>TRBV5-6|medium-sized|TRBJ1-6|.
CASSGQRVDSPLHF
TGTGCCAGCTCCGGACAGAGGGTGGATTCACCCCTCCACTTT
>TRBV20-1|.|TRBJ2-7|TRBD1
CSARQDRGRRYEQYF
TGCAGTGCTAGGCAAGACAGGGGGCGCAGGTACGAGCAGTACTTC
>TRBV6-1|.|TRBJ2-3|TRBD2
CASALAGIADTQYF
TGTGCCAGCGCTCTAGCGGGGATAGCAGATACGCAGTATTTT
>TRBV5-4|.|TRBJ2-1|.
CASSLAGSGISSYNEQFF
TGTGCCAGCAGCTTGGCCGGGAGCGGCATAAGCTCCTACAATGAGCAGTTCTTC
>TRBV15|medium-sized|TRBJ2-5|TRBD1
CATSRDYGRTGGETQYF
TGTGCCACCAGCAGAGATTACGGACGGACAGGCGGGGAGACCCAGTACTTC
>TRBV19|.|TRBJ2-3|TRBD1
CASRTPGQPTTDTQYF
TGTGCCAGTAGGACCCCGGGACAGCCCACCACAGATACGCAGTATTTT
>TRBV5-6|.|TRBJ2-7|TRBD2
CASTGRAGTYEQYF
TGTGCCAGCACTGGGCGAGCGGGAACCTACGAGCAGTACTTC
>TRBV6-1|medium-sized|TRBJ2-3|.
CASRYHSASTDTQYF
TGTGCCAGCAGATATCACAGTGCTAGCACAGATACGCAGTATTTT
>TRBV5-1|.|TRBJ1-5|.
CASSQSTGSNQPQHF
TGCGCCAGCAGCCAGAGCACAGGAAGCAATCAGCCCCAGCATTTT
>TRBV7-9|medium-sized|TRBJ2-1|TRBD2
CASRWTTSGDNEQFF
TGTGCCAGCAGGTGGACGACTAGCGGGGACAATGAGCAGTTCTTC
>TRBV30|medium-sized|TRBJ2-7|TRBD2
CAWSVPAGTYEQYF
TGTGCCTGGAGTGTGCCAGCGGGAACCTACGAGCAGTACTTC